This T cell receptor beta chain is from a study of T cell repertoires in cytomegalovirus infection (dated 2019 in TCRdb). Some background on the complete study: Donor HLA type was relevant to the analysis, because carriage of CMV infection together with the matching HLA type was indicated by public TCR beta signatures.

The sample holds many counts of this clonotype. Which antigen it targets is not known. The input lacks base qualities; no much larger clone sits a single base away. For sequencing, an Illumina HiSeq 1500 was employed. Through fastp at Q25 and MiXCR, TCRdb rebuilt clones from the public reads, retaining in-frame beta chains. Rows merge per CDR3 protein into single entries with the most common DNA and genes. The sample table holds hundreds of thousands of distinct CDR3 sequences, of which roughly a tenth were seen once. Jointly, the top ten make up about 2.3% of the sample. CDR1 SEHNR and CDR2 FQNEAQ were looked up in the germline V gene (reference sequence). V trim: 1 base; J trim: 0 bases; unmatched bases: 2. The CDR3 contains 15 residues, cysteine and phenylalanine counted. Only the CDR3 portion is preserved as DNA: 45 bases, with reading frame beginning at the first base. Broader findings and caveats from the paper: In both this cohort and an independent roughly 400-donor cohort, the cumulative frequency of public TCR beta family members distinguished carriers of CMV infection plus the relevant HLA type. The ex vivo response was dominated by HLA-C-restricted CMV-specific TCR beta clonotypes, and the single most frequent clonotype in two of eight donors was supplied by these HLA-C-restricted clonotypes.

The source of this sequence is a human donor in good health (CMV status not recorded). Some clones in this sample may be carry-over from other donors' samples. The sample taken for sequencing was PBMCs. This chain joins TRBV7-9 to TRBJ2-7, and 8 junctional nucleotides match TRBD1. The DNA reads TGTGCCAGCAGCTTAGGGACAGGGAACTCCTACGAGCAGTACTTC. It codes for CASSLGTGNSYEQYF.